The 31 T cell receptor beta chains below come from one sample, sequenced in a study of blood T cell repertoires in COVID-19. Data came from immunoSEQ multiplex PCR; TCRdb stores just in-frame clones and leaves some out. The profile covers over 120,000 clones, with about 86% appearing a single time and 9.2% taken by the ten largest. The sample comprised PBMCs or T cells enriched from blood (not recorded which). The receptors stem from a man aged 45 to 65 who had recovered from COVID-19.

For this clone: A junction boundary mismatches the germline segment, possibly from a read error. The rearrangement uses TRBV10-2 and TRBJ2-7; 9 bases map to TRBD2. Germline V gene sequence: CDR1 WSHSY, CDR2 SAAADI. The CDR3 has 12 residues. The CDR3 DNA is TGCGCCAGCAGTGAGACACCCGGGACTAGCTTCTTC. Translation gives CASSETPGTSFF.

The CDR3 spells CASSLDRALEPQHF. CDR3 nucleotides: TGTGCCAGCAGTTTAGACAGGGCCCTGGAGCCCCAGCATTTT. The chain couples TRBV28 to TRBJ1-5; 7 bases match TRBD1. The V gene end was trimmed by 2 bases and the J gene end by 8 bases; junction bases not matched to a gene: 6. The length of the CDR3 is 14 residues. Per germline, CDR1 MDHEN and CDR2 SYDVKM.

This clone was observed a single time. The chain links TRBV10-1 to TRBJ1-1; the match to TRBD1 covers 8 bases. Germline CDR1 WNHNN, CDR2 SYGVQD (reference sequence). V shed 8 bases and J 2 bases; nucleotides not matched to a gene: 10. CDR3 length equals 15 residues. CDR3 region: CASSPGDRGNTEAFF. DNA of the CDR3: TGCGCCAGCTCCCCCGGAGACAGGGGAAACACTGAAGCTTTCTTT.

The rearrangement links TRBV19 to TRBJ2-6, with TRBD1 matching over 9 bases. Germline V gene data show CDR1 as LNHDA and CDR2 as SQIVND (reference sequence). This CDR3 contains 15 residues. J lost 2 bases, V lost 6 bases, and 2 bases had no gene match. The CDR3 region has the DNA TGTGCCAGTAGCCGGACAGGGGCTGGGGCCAACGTCCTGACTTTC. Protein: CASSRTGAGANVLTF.

The V call is TRBV11-2, the J call TRBJ1-5; 9 bases are shared with TRBD1. CDR3 length: 15 residues. Trimming removed 5 bases from V and 6 bases from J; junction bases left unmatched: 8. CDR1 is SGHAT, CDR2 FQNNGV, per germline. The CDR3 loop is CASSRDRGMGQPQHF. DNA for the CDR3: TGTGCCAGCAGCCGTGACAGGGGGATGGGTCAGCCCCAGCATTTT.

Ten or more counts support this clone. CDR3 DNA: TGTGCCAGCAGTTACCCCTCAAGGGGTAATGAAAAACTGTTTTTT. It yields the protein CASSYPSRGNEKLFF. The rearrangement links TRBV6-2 or TRBV6-3 to TRBJ1-4; D perhaps matches TRBD1 (5 bases). Trimming took off 2 bases at V and 4 bases at J, with 11 bases between the two ends. CDR1 MNHEY and CDR2 SVGEGT come from the germline V gene. There are 15 residues in the CDR3.

The chain employs TRBV5-5 and TRBJ2-3; 7 nucleotides line up with TRBD2. The CDR3 extends over 13 amino acids. CDR1 and CDR2 from the germline V gene are SGHKS and YYEKEE (reference sequence). Trimming at V came to 6 bases and at J to 6 bases, leaving 7 bases not matched to a gene. The CDR3 region is CASKRWEGDTQYF. CDR3 coding DNA: TGTGCCAGCAAGCGGTGGGAGGGCGATACGCAGTATTTT.

This clone was detected once. This chain connects TRBV7-2 to TRBJ2-1, with 10 bases fitting TRBD2. This CDR3 has 18 residues. V lost 5 bases, J lost 0 bases, and 10 bases stayed unmatched. CDR1 is SGHTA, CDR2 FQGNSA, per germline. CDR3 region: CASSPRLAGYSSYNEQFF. The CDR3 nucleotides read TGTGCCAGCAGCCCGCGACTAGCGGGCTACAGCTCCTACAATGAGCAGTTCTTC.

There are a few counts of this clone. The chain is built from TRBV24-1 and TRBJ1-1, with a possible D match to TRBD1 (6 bases). Germline-derived CDR1 and CDR2 are KGHDR and SFDVKD. The CDR3 loop spans 15 amino acids. Deletions cut 2 bases from V and 1 base from J, with 10 bases between. CDR3 coding DNA: TGTGCCACCAGTGATTCCGGCAGGGGGAACACTGAAGCTTTCTTT. Translating gives CATSDSGRGNTEAFF.

J is TRBJ2-3 and V is TRBV10-2; maybe TRBD1 (6 bases). Trimming cost V 4 bases and J 7 bases, with 15 bases left between them. The CDR3 sequence is 14 residues long. In germline, CDR1 is WSHSY, CDR2 SAAADI. The CDR3 spells CASSGDQGHYTQYF. The CDR3 bases are TGCGCCAGCAGTGGAGACCAGGGGCATTATACGCAGTATTTT.

The chain joins TRBV6-2 or TRBV6-3 to TRBJ2-3, with D uncertain. In germline, CDR1 is MNHEY, CDR2 SVGEGT. V was cut by 1 base and J by 5 bases, with 7 bases left in between. The CDR3 has 13 amino acids. DNA for the CDR3: TGTGCCAGCAGTTACTTACGAGAAGATACGCAGTATTTT. It yields the protein CASSYLREDTQYF.

The chain recombines TRBV7-2 with TRBJ2-5; 8 nucleotides line up with TRBD1. There are 14 residues in the CDR3. Germline V gives CDR1 SGHTA, CDR2 FQGNSA. V shed 6 bases, J shed 1 base, and the junction held 4 bases outside the gene matches. The CDR3 loop reads CASSLTGGQETQYF. DNA for the CDR3: TGTGCCAGCAGTCTTACAGGGGGCCAAGAGACCCAGTACTTC.

In its sample, this clone was seen once. V usage is TRBV3-1 (or the pseudogene TRBV3-2) and J usage is TRBJ1-6; 8 bases fit TRBD1. This CDR3 is 16 amino acids long. V lost 1 base to trimming and J lost 9 bases; unmatched junction nucleotides: 8. Germline V gene lookup returns CDR1 LGHDT and CDR2 YNNKEL (reference sequence). The CDR3 sequence: CASSQGFQGAASPLHF. CDR3 nucleotide sequence: TGTGCCAGCAGCCAAGGTTTTCAGGGGGCGGCTTCACCCCTCCACTTT.

The chain combines TRBV7-2 with TRBJ2-6; D is ambiguous. CDR1 and CDR2 from the germline V gene are SGHTA and FQGNSA. The CDR3 is 14 amino acids. V lost 3 bases, J lost 4 bases, and 7 bases lay in between. The chain's CDR3 is CASSFRGGANVLTF. CDR3 nucleotides: TGTGCCAGCAGCTTCCGAGGCGGGGCCAACGTCCTGACTTTC.

The rearrangement links TRBV27 to TRBJ1-6, with TRBD1 matching 7 bases. Germline trimming cut 2 bases from V and 5 bases from J; bases unmatched to any gene: 12. The germline V gene encodes CDR1 MNHEY and CDR2 SMNVEV (reference sequence). CDR3 length: 18 amino acids. CDR3 nucleotides: TGTGCCAGCAGTTTACGGGTCAGGGGGTCTGTAAATAATTCACCCCTCCACTTT. It yields the protein CASSLRVRGSVNNSPLHF.

V usage is TRBV28 and J usage is TRBJ1-4, with 11 positions matching TRBD1. V was pared by 6 bases and J by 8 bases, with 8 bases of the junction left unmatched. The length of the CDR3 is 15 residues. Per the germline V gene, CDR1 is MDHEN and CDR2 is SYDVKM. The CDR3 here is CASSLTGTGGEKLFF. CDR3 bases: TGTGCCAGCAGCCTCACCGGGACAGGGGGGGAAAAACTGTTTTTT.

The V and J genes are TRBV7-3 and TRBJ1-5; D possibly corresponds to TRBD1 (5 bases). Germline CDR1 is SGHTA and CDR2 is FQGTGA. This CDR3 is 13 amino acids long. The V end lost 1 base, the J end lost 7 bases, and 8 bases lay between the germline ends. CDR3 sequence reads: CASSLSRQQPQHF. The CDR3 bases are TGTGCCAGCAGCTTAAGTCGACAGCAGCCCCAGCATTTT.

The genes are TRBV5-1 and TRBJ2-2; 8 bases are shared with TRBD2. Germline values: CDR1 SGHRS, CDR2 YFSETQ. The CDR3 is 14 amino acids. The V and J ends lost 0 bases and 6 bases, in that order; junction bases with no gene match: 1. The CDR3 loop is CASSLGGGPGELFF. Written as DNA, the CDR3 is TGCGCCAGCAGCTTGGGCGGGGGGCCCGGGGAGCTGTTTTTT.

This sequence joins TRBV28 and TRBJ1-4; TRBD1 might be the D (6 bases). There are 15 residues in the CDR3. Looked up from germline, CDR1 is MDHEN and CDR2 is SYDVKM. The germline V and J ends were trimmed by 6 bases and 5 bases, with 16 bases remaining between them. The chain's CDR3 is CASSYLQGGNEKLFF. As DNA, the CDR3 is TGTGCCAGCAGCTATCTACAGGGTGGAAATGAAAAACTGTTTTTT.

The chain carries TRBV2 and TRBJ1-5; 7 bases map to TRBD1. V gave up 5 bases and J gave up 7 bases; unmatched junction bases: 8. This CDR3 has 14 residues. CDR1 SNHLY and CDR2 FYNNEI come from the germline V gene. The CDR3 spells CASSNGQGVQPQHF. CDR3 sequence (DNA): TGTGCCAGCAGTAACGGGCAGGGGGTGCAGCCCCAGCATTTT.

V and J are TRBV2 and TRBJ1-2, with a weak D call TRBD1 (6 bases). The CDR3 totals 14 residues. The V end was cut by 10 bases, the J end by 8 bases, with 23 bases between. Germline loops: CDR1 SNHLY, CDR2 FYNNEI. The CDR3 coding sequence is TGTGCCATTTCCCGGGACAAAGCATTTTACGGCTACACCTTC. Translating it yields CAISRDKAFYGYTF.

The chain uses TRBV9 and TRBJ2-5; the match to TRBD2 covers 11 bases. Germline CDR1 and CDR2: SGDLS and YYNGEE. V was clipped by 3 bases and J by 4 bases; unmatched bases: 5. This CDR3 spans 15 amino acids. This chain's CDR3 is CASSASSGGRETQYF. The CDR3 DNA reads TGTGCCAGCAGCGCCTCTAGCGGGGGGAGAGAGACCCAGTACTTC. Complete variable domain (other parts from reference TRBV9 and TRBJ2-5): DSGVTQTPKHLITATGQRVTLRCSPRSGDLSVYWYQQSLDQGLQFLIQYYNGEERAKGNILERFSAQQFPDLHSELNLSSLELGDSALYFCASSASSGGRETQYFGPGTRLLVL.

The chain carries TRBV7-3 and TRBJ2-5; TRBD1 aligns across 10 bases. CDR3 length: 15 residues. From germline, CDR1 is SGHTA and CDR2 FQGTGA. The ends lost 5 bases at V and 3 bases at J; junction bases unmatched: 6. The CDR3 DNA reads as TGTGCCAGCAGCGCCAAGACAGGGGGCGAAGAGACCCAGTACTTC. This sequence encodes CASSAKTGGEETQYF.

CDR3 coding DNA: TGTGCCTGGAGTGGTAACAGGGGTGATCAGCCCCAGCATTTT. It yields the protein CAWSGNRGDQPQHF. V gene TRBV30 combines with J gene TRBJ1-5, with TRBD1 matching over 7 bases. J lost 5 bases, V lost 1 base, and 5 bases had no gene match. CDR1 is GTSNPN, CDR2 SVGIG, per germline (reference sequence). The CDR3 totals 14 residues. The complete variable domain, with remaining parts taken from reference TRBV30 and TRBJ1-5, reads SQTIHQWPATLVQPVGSPLSLECTVEGTSNPNLYWYRQAAGRGLQLLFYSVGIGQISSEVPQNLSASRPQDRQFILSSKKLLLSDSGFYLCAWSGNRGDQPQHFGDGTRLSIL.

Written as DNA, the CDR3 is TGTGCCTGGAACAGGGGAAACCCCCTCCACTTT. This gives the protein CAWNRGNPLHF. J is TRBJ1-6 and V is TRBV30; the match to TRBD1 covers 7 bases. Trimming at V came to 4 bases and at J to 13 bases, leaving 4 bases not matched to a gene. This CDR3 comprises 11 residues. Germline V gene sequence: CDR1 GTSNPN, CDR2 SVGIG (reference sequence).

This sequence joins TRBV7-3 and TRBJ1-1; 7 bases agree with TRBD1. The CDR3 is 14 residues long. The germline V gene has CDR1 SGHTA and CDR2 FQGTGA. V lost 5 bases, J lost 4 bases, and 7 bases stayed unmatched. DNA for the CDR3: TGTGCCAGCAGCCCGGACAGGTTGGGCACTGAAGCTTTCTTT. It encodes CASSPDRLGTEAFF.

This sequence joins TRBV5-1 and TRBJ2-1; D uncertain. Trimming left V 4 bases short and J 9 bases short, with 14 bases between. The germline CDR1 and CDR2 sequences are SGHRS and YFSETQ. CDR3 length: 13 amino acids. This CDR3 reads CASSMTPASEQFF. Here the CDR3 DNA reads TGCGCCAGCAGCATGACACCGGCGAGTGAGCAGTTCTTC.

The chain combines TRBV3-1 (or the pseudogene TRBV3-2) with TRBJ2-1, with D perhaps matching TRBD1 (6 bases). The germline V gene has CDR1 LGHDT and CDR2 YNNKEL (reference sequence). Trimming cost V 0 bases and J 5 bases, with 11 bases left between them. This CDR3 comprises 15 residues. This CDR3 is CASSQDWGQHNEQFF. Written as DNA, the CDR3 is TGTGCCAGCAGCCAAGATTGGGGACAACACAATGAGCAGTTCTTC.

The chain carries TRBV19 and TRBJ1-5, with a weak D call TRBD1 (6 bases). Germline assignment: CDR1 LNHDA and CDR2 SQIVND (reference sequence). The germline V and J ends were trimmed by 10 bases and 7 bases, with 17 bases remaining between them. The CDR3 is 13 residues long. Here the CDR3 DNA reads TGTGCCACGACACAGGGATCGCTCCAGCCCCAGCATTTT. It codes for CATTQGSLQPQHF.

In its sample, this clone was seen a few times. The rearrangement joins TRBV18 to TRBJ2-5; D is unresolved. The CDR3 has 14 residues. The V and J ends lost 1 base and 1 base respectively, with 7 bases between them. Germline V gene lookup returns CDR1 KGHSH and CDR2 LQKENI. This CDR3 reads CASSPLQIQETQYF. CDR3 in DNA: TGTGCCAGCTCACCACTTCAAATCCAAGAGACCCAGTACTTC. Full variable domain (remainder filled in from reference TRBV18 and TRBJ2-5): NAGVMQNPRHLVRRRGQEARLRCSPMKGHSHVYWYRQLPEEGLKFMVYLQKENIIDESGMPKERFSAEFPKEGPSILRIQQVVRGDSAAYFCASSPLQIQETQYFGPGTRLLVL.

The chain joins TRBV30 to TRBJ2-5, with D perhaps matching TRBD2 (5 bases). V was cut by 2 bases and J by 5 bases, with 9 bases left in between. CDR3 length: 12 amino acids. CDR1 is GTSNPN and CDR2 is SVGIG in the germline V gene (reference sequence). The CDR3 nucleotides read TGTGCCTGGAGTCCCACGGGGGAGACCCAGTACTTC. It codes for CAWSPTGETQYF.